This T cell receptor beta chain derives from a study of T cell responses to AZD1222 COVID-19 vaccine. Across the whole study: Recipients boosted at about 4 weeks or about 12 weeks are pooled. Regarding the study as a whole: Sampled repertoires all dated from after the peak T cell response. Spike-specific TCR breadth and depth both grew after two AZD1222 doses.

In this sample, this clone turned up once. As yet, its antigen is unknown. Only in-frame clones appear in the TCRdb table, and some are missing; sequencing was by immunoSEQ multiplex PCR. The data contain 100,000 to 150,000 clones, about 87% of them singletons. The length of the CDR3 is 14 residues. The germline V gene has CDR1 SGHTA and CDR2 FQGNSA. With 3 bases removed from V and 0 bases from J, the gap between germline ends came to 7 bases. The sequence was obtained from an adult in good health. The chain combines TRBV7-2 with TRBJ2-3; no definite D call. Sample: peripheral blood, taken on day 0 of AZD1222 vaccination. The chain's CDR3 is CASSFLTSTDTQYF. The CDR3 nucleotides read TGTGCCAGCAGCTTCCTTACTAGCACAGATACGCAGTATTTT.